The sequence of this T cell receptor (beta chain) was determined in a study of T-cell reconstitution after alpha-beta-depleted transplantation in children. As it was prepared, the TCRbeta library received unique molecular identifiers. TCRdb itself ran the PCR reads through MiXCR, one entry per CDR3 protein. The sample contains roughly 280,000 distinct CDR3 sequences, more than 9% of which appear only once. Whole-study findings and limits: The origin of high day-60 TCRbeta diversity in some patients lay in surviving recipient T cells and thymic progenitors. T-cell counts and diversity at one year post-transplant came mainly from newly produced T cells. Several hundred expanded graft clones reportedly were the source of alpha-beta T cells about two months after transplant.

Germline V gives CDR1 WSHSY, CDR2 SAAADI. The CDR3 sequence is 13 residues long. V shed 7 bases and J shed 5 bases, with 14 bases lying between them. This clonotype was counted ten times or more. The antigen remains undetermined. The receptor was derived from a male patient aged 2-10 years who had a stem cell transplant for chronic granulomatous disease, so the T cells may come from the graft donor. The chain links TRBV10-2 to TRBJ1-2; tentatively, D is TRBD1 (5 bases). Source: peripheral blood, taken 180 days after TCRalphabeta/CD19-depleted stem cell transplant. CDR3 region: CASTSGRGYGYTF. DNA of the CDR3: TGCGCCAGCACCTCGGGGCGCGGGTATGGCTACACCTTC.